Each of the 20 T cell receptor beta chains below was sequenced from the same sample in a study of T-cell reconstitution after alpha-beta-depleted transplantation in children. During its preparation, the TCRbeta library received unique molecular identifiers. One entry per CDR3 protein, called by TCRdb with MiXCR from the PCR reads. The table includes about 870,000 distinct CDR3 sequences, around 15% detected once. The sequencing used PBMCs, mostly from graft donor cells, collected 360 days after TCRalphabeta/CD19-depleted stem cell transplant. These receptors came from a male patient aged 10 to 17 who had a stem cell transplant for acute lymphoblastic leukemia, so the T cells may come from the graft donor.

The chain joins TRBV6-1 to TRBJ1-1, with D tentatively TRBD1 (5 bases). Germline V gene data show CDR1 as MNHNS and CDR2 as SASEGT. The length of the CDR3 is 14 residues. V gave up 6 bases and J gave up 2 bases, with 13 bases separating them. The CDR3 here is CASRRSGGNTEAFF. Written as DNA, the CDR3 is TGTGCCAGCAGGAGGTCCGGGGGAAACACTGAAGCTTTCTTT.

This clonotype occurred a few times. The chain is built from TRBV21-1 and TRBJ2-7. TRBV21-1 represents a pseudogene. This CDR3 has 14 amino acids. The DNA of the CDR3 is TGTGCCAGCAGCAAAATAAGGTGTTTCTACGAGCAGTACTTC. This encodes CASSKIRCFYEQYF.

The genes are TRBV5-1 and TRBJ2-2; D call uncertain. The length of the CDR3 is 13 residues. Germline V gives CDR1 SGHRS, CDR2 YFSETQ. The ends were cut back, 8 bases at V and 0 bases at J, with 8 bases in the middle. As DNA, the CDR3 is TGCGCCAGTATGACTTCGAACACCGGGGAGCTGTTTTTT. Protein: CASMTSNTGELFF.

V usage is TRBV4-1 and J usage is TRBJ2-5; possible D gene TRBD1, 5 bases. The ends were cut back, 0 bases at V and 3 bases at J, with 20 bases in the middle. CDR1 is MGHRA, CDR2 YSYEKL, per germline. The length of the CDR3 is 18 residues. The CDR3 DNA reads as TGCGCCAGCAGCCAAGAGGACCCGATGGGCCTAGGGGAAGAGACCCAGTACTTC. Protein product: CASSQEDPMGLGEETQYF.

This clonotype was seen repeatedly, ten times or more. The V gene is TRBV12-3 or TRBV12-4, the J gene TRBJ2-5; tentatively, D is TRBD1 (7 bases). The V end lost 6 bases, the J end lost 4 bases, and 18 bases lay between the germline ends. This CDR3 has 15 residues. For the CDR3, the DNA is TGTGCCAGCAGCCCCAGCCAGGGGGGAGGAGAGACCCAGTACTTC. Encoded protein: CASSPSQGGGETQYF.

This clonotype came up a few times. The chain links TRBV5-1 to TRBJ1-2, with D maybe TRBD1 (5 bases). The CDR3 is 13 residues long. The germline gives CDR1 SGHRS, CDR2 YFSETQ. V was trimmed by 4 bases and J by 3 bases, leaving 10 bases between them. This chain's CDR3 is CASSEWTYYGYTF. The CDR3 DNA reads as TGCGCCAGCAGCGAATGGACATACTATGGCTACACCTTC. Full variable domain (outside the CDR3, taken from reference TRBV5-1 and TRBJ1-2): KAGVTQTPRYLIKTRGQQVTLSCSPISGHRSVSWYQQTPGQGLQFLFEYFSETQRNKGNFPGRFSGRQFSNSRSEMNVSTLELGDSALYLCASSEWTYYGYTFGSGTRLTVV.

This clonotype was seen many times. The genes are TRBV7-3 and TRBJ2-1; D might be TRBD1 (5 bases). Trimming shortened V by 5 bases and J by 5 bases, and 10 bases separated the two germline ends. The CDR3 spans 13 residues. Looked up from germline, CDR1 is SGHTA and CDR2 is FQGTGA. The DNA of the CDR3 is TGTGCCAGCAGCCAAGACAGTCACAATGAGCAGTTCTTC. Its translation is CASSQDSHNEQFF.

This clonotype was picked up a small number of times. The J gene is TRBJ2-1, the V gene TRBV29-1; TRBD1 might be the D (7 bases). The CDR3 loop spans 12 amino acids. Germline V gene sequence: CDR1 SQVTM, CDR2 ANQGSEA. V lost 3 bases to trimming and J lost 9 bases, with 12 bases between them. In nucleotides, the CDR3 is TGCAGCGTTGAGGAGGGGGCCAGTGAGCAGTTCTTC. It specifies CSVEEGASEQFF.

This chain uses TRBV3-1 with TRBJ2-7, with TRBD2 identical over 9 bases. CDR1 is LGHDT and CDR2 is YNNKEL in the germline V gene (reference sequence). The CDR3 totals 15 residues. J was trimmed by 2 bases and V by 2 bases; bases with no gene match: 4. The CDR3 region is CASSQWLAGTYEQYF. CDR3 bases: TGTGCCAGCAGCCAATGGCTAGCGGGAACCTACGAGCAGTACTTC.

At least ten counts were recorded for this clonotype. This chain joins TRBV5-1 and TRBJ1-2; D possibly corresponds to TRBD1 (5 bases). The V and J ends lost 4 bases and 4 bases respectively, with 8 bases between them. This CDR3 has 12 residues. Looked up from germline, CDR1 is SGHRS and CDR2 is YFSETQ. CDR3 in DNA: TGCGCCAGCAGCCAGGGATTCTATGGCTACACCTTC. Protein product: CASSQGFYGYTF. Filled out from reference TRBV5-1 and TRBJ1-2, the complete variable domain reads KAGVTQTPRYLIKTRGQQVTLSCSPISGHRSVSWYQQTPGQGLQFLFEYFSETQRNKGNFPGRFSGRQFSNSRSEMNVSTLELGDSALYLCASSQGFYGYTFGSGTRLTVV.

J is TRBJ2-7 and V is TRBV29-1; 9 bases align to TRBD1. The V and J ends lost 7 bases and 0 bases, in that order; junction bases with no gene match: 4. The CDR3 spans 13 residues. Germline CDR1 reads SQVTM; CDR2 reads ANQGSEA. The CDR3 protein is CSAGQGNSYEQYF. The CDR3 nucleotides read TGCAGCGCTGGACAGGGGAACTCCTACGAGCAGTACTTC.

The chain couples TRBV6-5 to TRBJ2-5; TRBD2 matches at 7 bases. Germline V lookup: CDR1 MNHEY, CDR2 SVGAGI. V trimming: 0 bases; J trimming: 5 bases; junction bases outside the gene matches: 6. The CDR3 contains 15 residues. The CDR3 sequence: CASSYSFAGEETQYF. The DNA for the CDR3 is TGTGCCAGCAGTTACTCGTTCGCGGGAGAGGAGACCCAGTACTTC.

V gene TRBV4-1 combines with J gene TRBJ2-2, with D perhaps matching TRBD2 (6 bases). CDR3 size: 17 residues. V was trimmed by 1 base and J by 6 bases, leaving 18 bases between them. Germline V CDR1 and CDR2: MGHRA, YSYEKL. For the CDR3, the DNA is TGCGCCAGCAGCCAAGGTCTAGTGAGGGAGCGGGCCGGGGAGCTGTTTTTT. It is translated as CASSQGLVRERAGELFF.

This clonotype was observed at least ten times. V usage is TRBV30 and J usage is TRBJ2-7; TRBD1 matches at 8 bases. Germline CDR1 is GTSNPN and CDR2 is SVGIG (reference sequence). Trimming removed 1 base from V and 2 bases from J; junction bases left unmatched: 7. There are 15 residues in the CDR3. CDR3 bases: TGTGCCTGGAGTGGATACCTGGACAGGGCCTACGAGCAGTACTTC. Its protein is CAWSGYLDRAYEQYF.

The V gene is TRBV7-9, the J gene TRBJ2-4, with TRBD2 as a possible D gene (5 bases). Trimming left V 4 bases short and J 5 bases short, with 18 bases between. The CDR3 spans 16 residues. Germline CDR1 SEHNR, CDR2 FQNEAQ (reference sequence). The CDR3 DNA reads TGTGCCAGCAGCTACCCCCCCGGGGTTAATCAAAACATTCAGTACTTC. It encodes CASSYPPGVNQNIQYF.

The chain's CDR3 is CASSRELAQETQYF. CDR3 bases: TGTGCCAGCAGCAGGGAACTAGCCCAAGAGACCCAGTACTTC. The V and J genes are TRBV11-2 and TRBJ2-5, with D perhaps TRBD2 (6 bases). Trimming shortened V by 5 bases and J by 1 base, and 11 bases separated the two germline ends. Germline CDR1 is SGHAT and CDR2 is FQNNGV. The CDR3 extends over 14 amino acids. The variable domain in full, completed from reference TRBV11-2 and TRBJ2-5, reads EAGVAQSPRYKIIEKRQSVAFWCNPISGHATLYWYQQILGQGPKLLIQFQNNGVVDDSQLPKDRFSAERLKGVDSTLKIQPAKLEDSAVYLCASSRELAQETQYFGPGTRLLVL.

This clonotype has a handful of counts. CDR3 in DNA: TGCAGCGTTGAGGGCACAGGGACCTCCTACGAGCAGTACTTC. This translates into CSVEGTGTSYEQYF. V usage is TRBV29-1 and J usage is TRBJ2-7; D is possibly TRBD1 (6 bases). Trimming removed 3 bases at V and 0 bases at J, with 12 bases between. This CDR3 region has 14 residues. Germline loops: CDR1 SQVTM, CDR2 ANQGSEA.

This sequence joins TRBV19 and TRBJ1-5; D remains ambiguous. The CDR3 consists of 9 residues. V was cut by 5 bases and J by 10 bases, with 3 bases left in between. Germline V CDR1 and CDR2: LNHDA, SQIVND (reference sequence). The CDR3 spells CASSLPQHF. Here the CDR3 DNA reads TGTGCCAGTAGTCTCCCCCAGCATTTT.

This sequence joins TRBV29-1 and TRBJ2-1; 8 bases fit TRBD1. V shed 7 bases and J 7 bases; nucleotides not matched to a gene: 12. Germline lookup yields CDR1 SQVTM and CDR2 ANQGSEA. This CDR3 comprises 14 residues. CDR3 protein: CSAVTGGIWNEQFF. The CDR3 bases are TGCAGCGCCGTTACAGGGGGGATTTGGAATGAGCAGTTCTTC.

The chain couples TRBV12-5 to TRBJ2-7; D uncertain. Germline lookup yields CDR1 LGHNT and CDR2 FRNRAP. V was shortened by 5 bases and J by 4 bases, with 12 bases between the two germline ends. This CDR3 contains 13 residues. The CDR3 coding sequence is TGTGCTAGTGGTCCCCGGTTCGGATACGAGCAGTACTTC. Residues: CASGPRFGYEQYF.